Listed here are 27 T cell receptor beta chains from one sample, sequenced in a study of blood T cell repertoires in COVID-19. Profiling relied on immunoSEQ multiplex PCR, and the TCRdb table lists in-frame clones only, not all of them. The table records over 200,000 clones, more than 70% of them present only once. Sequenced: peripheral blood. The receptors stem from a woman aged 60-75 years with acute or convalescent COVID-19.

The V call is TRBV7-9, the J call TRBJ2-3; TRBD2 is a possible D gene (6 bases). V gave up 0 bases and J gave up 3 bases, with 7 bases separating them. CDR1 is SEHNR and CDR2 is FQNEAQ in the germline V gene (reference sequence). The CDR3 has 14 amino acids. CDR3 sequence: CASSLAGRTDTQYF. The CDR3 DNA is TGTGCCAGCAGCTTAGCCGGGAGAACAGATACGCAGTATTTT. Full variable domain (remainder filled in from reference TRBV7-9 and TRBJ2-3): DTGVSQNPRHKITKRGQNVTFRCDPISEHNRLYWYRQTLGQGPEFLTYFQNEAQLEKSRLLSDRFSAERPKGSFSTLEIQRTEQGDSAMYLCASSLAGRTDTQYFGPGTRLTVL.

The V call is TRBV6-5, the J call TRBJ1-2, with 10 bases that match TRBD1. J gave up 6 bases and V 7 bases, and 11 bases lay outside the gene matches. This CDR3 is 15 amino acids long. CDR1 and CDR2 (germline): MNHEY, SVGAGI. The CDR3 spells CASTQAGQGSDGYTF. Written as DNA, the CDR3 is TGTGCCAGCACCCAGGCGGGACAGGGGTCGGATGGCTACACCTTC.

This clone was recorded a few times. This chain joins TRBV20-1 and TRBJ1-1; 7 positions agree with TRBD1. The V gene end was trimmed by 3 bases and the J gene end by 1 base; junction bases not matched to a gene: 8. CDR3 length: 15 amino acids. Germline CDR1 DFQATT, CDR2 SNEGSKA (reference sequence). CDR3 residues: CSASVGDSSNTEAFF. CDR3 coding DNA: TGCAGTGCTAGTGTTGGGGACAGTTCGAACACTGAAGCTTTCTTT.

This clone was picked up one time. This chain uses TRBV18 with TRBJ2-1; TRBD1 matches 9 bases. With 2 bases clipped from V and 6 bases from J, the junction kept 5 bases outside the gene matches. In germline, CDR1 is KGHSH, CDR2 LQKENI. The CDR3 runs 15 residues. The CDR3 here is CASSPRTGAGNEQFF. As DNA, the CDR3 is TGTGCCAGCTCACCAAGGACAGGGGCGGGCAATGAGCAGTTCTTC. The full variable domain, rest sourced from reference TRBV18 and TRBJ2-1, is NAGVMQNPRHLVRRRGQEARLRCSPMKGHSHVYWYRQLPEEGLKFMVYLQKENIIDESGMPKERFSAEFPKEGPSILRIQQVVRGDSAAYFCASSPRTGAGNEQFFGPGTRLTVL.

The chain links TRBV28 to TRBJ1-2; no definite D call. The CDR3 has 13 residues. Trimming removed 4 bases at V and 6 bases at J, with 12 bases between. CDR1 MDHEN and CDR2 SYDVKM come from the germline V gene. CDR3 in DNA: TGTGCCAGCAGTTCCGGTACTCCACATGGCTACACCTTC. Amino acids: CASSSGTPHGYTF.

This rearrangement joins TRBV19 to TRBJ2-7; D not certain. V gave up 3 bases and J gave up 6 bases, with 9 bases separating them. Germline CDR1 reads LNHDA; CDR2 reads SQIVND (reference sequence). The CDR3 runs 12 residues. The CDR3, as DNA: TGTGCCAGTAGTATGATCACCGGCGAGCAGTACTTC. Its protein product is CASSMITGEQYF.

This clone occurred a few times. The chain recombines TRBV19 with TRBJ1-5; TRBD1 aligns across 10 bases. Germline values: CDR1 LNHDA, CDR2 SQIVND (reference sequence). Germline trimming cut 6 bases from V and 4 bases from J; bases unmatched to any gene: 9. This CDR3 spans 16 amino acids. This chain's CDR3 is CASSPTPGQGNQPQHF. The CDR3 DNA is TGTGCCAGTAGCCCTACACCGGGACAGGGGAATCAGCCCCAGCATTTT.

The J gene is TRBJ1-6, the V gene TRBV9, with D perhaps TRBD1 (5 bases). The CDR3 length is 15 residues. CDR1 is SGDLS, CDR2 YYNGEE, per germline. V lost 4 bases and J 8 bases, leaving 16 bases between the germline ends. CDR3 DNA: TGTGCCAGCAGCACCCGGGACGGGAGGGATTCACCCCTCCACTTT. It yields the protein CASSTRDGRDSPLHF.

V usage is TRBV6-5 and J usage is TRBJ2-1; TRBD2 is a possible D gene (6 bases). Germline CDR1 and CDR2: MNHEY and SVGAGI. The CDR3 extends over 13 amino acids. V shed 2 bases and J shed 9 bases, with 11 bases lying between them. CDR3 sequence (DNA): TGTGCCAGCAGTTACGTCCGGGGAGGTGAGCAGTTCTTC. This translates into CASSYVRGGEQFF.

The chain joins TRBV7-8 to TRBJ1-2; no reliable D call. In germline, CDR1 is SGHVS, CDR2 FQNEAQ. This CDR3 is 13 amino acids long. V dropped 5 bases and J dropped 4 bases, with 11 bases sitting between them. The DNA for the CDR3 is TGTGCCAGCAGCGAGACACCGAGCTATGGCTACACCTTC. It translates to CASSETPSYGYTF.

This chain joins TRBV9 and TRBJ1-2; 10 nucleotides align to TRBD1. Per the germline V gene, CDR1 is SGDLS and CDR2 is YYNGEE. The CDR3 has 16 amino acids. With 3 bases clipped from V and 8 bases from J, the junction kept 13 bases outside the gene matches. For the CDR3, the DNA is TGTGCCAGCAGCGCCCTCCCCCAGGGGACAGGGGACGGCTACACCTTC. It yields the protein CASSALPQGTGDGYTF.

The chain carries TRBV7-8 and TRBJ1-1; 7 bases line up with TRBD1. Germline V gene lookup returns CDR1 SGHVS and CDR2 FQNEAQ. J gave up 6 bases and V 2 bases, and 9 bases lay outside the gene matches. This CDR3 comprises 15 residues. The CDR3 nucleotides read TGTGCCAGCAGCTTAATAGGGACAGAGTCTTCTGAAGCTTTCTTT. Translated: CASSLIGTESSEAFF.

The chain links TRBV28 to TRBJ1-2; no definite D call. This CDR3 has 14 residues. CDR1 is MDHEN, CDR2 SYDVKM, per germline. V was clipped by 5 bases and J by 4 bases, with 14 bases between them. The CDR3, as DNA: TGTGCCAGCAGTAAGGCGACGGAGAGCTATGGCTACACCTTC. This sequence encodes CASSKATESYGYTF.

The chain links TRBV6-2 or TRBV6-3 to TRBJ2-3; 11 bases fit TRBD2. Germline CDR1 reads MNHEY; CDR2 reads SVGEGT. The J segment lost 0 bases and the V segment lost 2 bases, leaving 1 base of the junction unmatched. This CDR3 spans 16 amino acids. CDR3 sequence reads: CASSYRLAGSTDTQYF. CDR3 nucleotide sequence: TGTGCCAGCAGTTACCGACTAGCGGGGAGCACAGATACGCAGTATTTT.

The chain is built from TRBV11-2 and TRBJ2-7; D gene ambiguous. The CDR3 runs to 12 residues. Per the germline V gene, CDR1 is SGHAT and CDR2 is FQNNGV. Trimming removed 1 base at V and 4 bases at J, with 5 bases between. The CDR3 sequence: CASSLVRYEQYF. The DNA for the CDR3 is TGTGCCAGCAGCTTAGTCCGGTACGAGCAGTACTTC.

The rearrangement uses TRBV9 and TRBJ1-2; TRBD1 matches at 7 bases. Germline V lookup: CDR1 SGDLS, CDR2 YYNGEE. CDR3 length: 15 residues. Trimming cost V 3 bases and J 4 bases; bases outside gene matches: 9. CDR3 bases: TGTGCCAGCAGCGATCTCAACAGGGGACTCTATGGCTACACCTTC. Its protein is CASSDLNRGLYGYTF. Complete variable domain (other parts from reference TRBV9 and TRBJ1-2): DSGVTQTPKHLITATGQRVTLRCSPRSGDLSVYWYQQSLDQGLQFLIQYYNGEERAKGNILERFSAQQFPDLHSELNLSSLELGDSALYFCASSDLNRGLYGYTFGSGTRLTVV.

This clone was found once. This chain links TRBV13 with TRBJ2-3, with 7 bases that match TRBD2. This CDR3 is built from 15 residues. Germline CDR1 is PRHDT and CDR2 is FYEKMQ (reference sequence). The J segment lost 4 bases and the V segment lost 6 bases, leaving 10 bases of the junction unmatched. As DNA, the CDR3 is TGTGCCAGCAGGGCGTGGGGCGGGAGTTCAGATACGCAGTATTTT. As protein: CASRAWGGSSDTQYF.

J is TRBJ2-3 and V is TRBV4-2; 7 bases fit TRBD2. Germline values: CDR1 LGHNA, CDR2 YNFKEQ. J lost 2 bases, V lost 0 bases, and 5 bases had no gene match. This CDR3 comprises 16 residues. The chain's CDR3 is CASSQEASGPTDTQYF. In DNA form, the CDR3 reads TGTGCCAGCAGCCAAGAAGCTAGCGGACCCACAGATACGCAGTATTTT.

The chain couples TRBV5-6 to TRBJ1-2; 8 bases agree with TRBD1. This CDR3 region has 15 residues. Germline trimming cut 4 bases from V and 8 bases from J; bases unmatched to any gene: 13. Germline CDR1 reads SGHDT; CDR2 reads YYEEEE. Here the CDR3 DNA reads TGTGCCAGCAGCCGAAGAGGACAGGGCGTATGGGGCTACACCTTC. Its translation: CASSRRGQGVWGYTF. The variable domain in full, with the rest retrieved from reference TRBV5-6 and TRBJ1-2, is DAGVTQSPTHLIKTRGQQVTLRCSPKSGHDTVSWYQQALGQGPQFIFQYYEEEERQRGNFPDRFSGHQFPNYSSELNVNALLLGDSALYLCASSRRGQGVWGYTFGSGTRLTVV.

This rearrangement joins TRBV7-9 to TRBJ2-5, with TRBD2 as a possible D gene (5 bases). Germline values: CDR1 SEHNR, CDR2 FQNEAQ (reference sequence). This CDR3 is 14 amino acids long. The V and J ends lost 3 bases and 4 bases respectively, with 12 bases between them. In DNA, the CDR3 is TGTGCCAGCAGCTTTACGGGGTCAGGAGAGACCCAGTACTTC. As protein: CASSFTGSGETQYF.

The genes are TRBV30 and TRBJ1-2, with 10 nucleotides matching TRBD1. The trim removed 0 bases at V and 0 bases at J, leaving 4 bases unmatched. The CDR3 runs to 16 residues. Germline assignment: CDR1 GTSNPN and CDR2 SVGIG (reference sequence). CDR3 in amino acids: CAWSVDRGRPNYGYTF. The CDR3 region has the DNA TGTGCCTGGAGTGTCGACAGGGGGCGGCCTAACTATGGCTACACCTTC.

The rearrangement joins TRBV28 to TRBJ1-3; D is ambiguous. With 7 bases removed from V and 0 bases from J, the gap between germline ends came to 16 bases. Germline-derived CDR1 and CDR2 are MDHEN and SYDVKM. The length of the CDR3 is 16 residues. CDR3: CASKLTPTSSGNTIYF. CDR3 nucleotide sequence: TGTGCCAGCAAACTGACCCCGACTTCCTCTGGAAACACCATATATTTT. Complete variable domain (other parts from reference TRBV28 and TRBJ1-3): DVKVTQSSRYLVKRTGEKVFLECVQDMDHENMFWYRQDPGLGLRLIYFSYDVKMKEKGDIPEGYSVSREKKERFSLILESASTNQTSMYLCASKLTPTSSGNTIYFGEGSWLTVV.

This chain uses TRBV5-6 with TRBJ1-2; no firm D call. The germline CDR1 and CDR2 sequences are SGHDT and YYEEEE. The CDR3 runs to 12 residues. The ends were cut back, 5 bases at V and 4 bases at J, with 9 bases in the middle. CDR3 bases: TGTGCCAGCAGTTGGGCTTTCTATGGCTACACCTTC. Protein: CASSWAFYGYTF.

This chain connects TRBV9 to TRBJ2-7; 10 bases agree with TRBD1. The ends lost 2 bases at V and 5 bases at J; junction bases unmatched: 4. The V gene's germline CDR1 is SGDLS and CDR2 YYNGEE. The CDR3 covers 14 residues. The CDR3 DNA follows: TGTGCCAGCAGCGTGGGACAGGGGTTCAACGAGCAGTACTTC. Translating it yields CASSVGQGFNEQYF. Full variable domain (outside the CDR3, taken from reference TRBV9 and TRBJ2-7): DSGVTQTPKHLITATGQRVTLRCSPRSGDLSVYWYQQSLDQGLQFLIQYYNGEERAKGNILERFSAQQFPDLHSELNLSSLELGDSALYFCASSVGQGFNEQYFGPGTRLTVT.

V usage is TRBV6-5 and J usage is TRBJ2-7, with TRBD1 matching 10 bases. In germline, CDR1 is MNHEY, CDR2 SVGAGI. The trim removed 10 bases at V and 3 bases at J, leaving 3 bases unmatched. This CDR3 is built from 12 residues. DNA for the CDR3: TGTGCCACCTGGACAGGGGGCTACGAGCAGTACTTC. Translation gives CATWTGGYEQYF.

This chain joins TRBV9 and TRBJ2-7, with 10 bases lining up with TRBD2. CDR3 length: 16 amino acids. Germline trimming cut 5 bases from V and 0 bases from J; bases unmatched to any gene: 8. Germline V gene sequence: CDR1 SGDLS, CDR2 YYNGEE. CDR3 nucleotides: TGTGCCAGCAGTCGAGGACTAGCGGAACCCTCCTACGAGCAGTACTTC. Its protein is CASSRGLAEPSYEQYF. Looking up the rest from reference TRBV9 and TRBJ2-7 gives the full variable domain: DSGVTQTPKHLITATGQRVTLRCSPRSGDLSVYWYQQSLDQGLQFLIQYYNGEERAKGNILERFSAQQFPDLHSELNLSSLELGDSALYFCASSRGLAEPSYEQYFGPGTRLTVT.

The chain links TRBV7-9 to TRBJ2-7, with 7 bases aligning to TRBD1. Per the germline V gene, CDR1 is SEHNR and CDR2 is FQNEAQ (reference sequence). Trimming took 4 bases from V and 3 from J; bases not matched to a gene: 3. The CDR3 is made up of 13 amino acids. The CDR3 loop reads CASSWDRNYEQYF. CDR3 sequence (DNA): TGTGCCAGCAGCTGGGACAGAAACTACGAGCAGTACTTC.